The present entry profiles one T cell receptor beta chain with its context. Its specific antigen is unknown. No quality values exist for individual bases; no much larger clone is one base distant. This record comes from a study of T cells after somatic rescue of genetic block (dated by TCRdb to the early 2020s). General notes on the study: The study assessed how robust, over the long term, a T-cell system was when the system had developed through somatic rescue of a genetic block in T-cell development.

Receptors were amplified or captured by the immunoSEQ multiplex PCR assay. The table was pulled from immuneACCESS by TCRdb, which kept in-frame rearrangements only. Such tables lose some clones; where checked, under half of the loss comes from unresolved V genes, and the rest has no known cause. In this sample the table shows roughly 120,000 clones, 75% to 95% of which occur a single time. Clones ranked in the top ten supply roughly 1.4% of the sample. The sequenced sample was peripheral blood mononuclear cells (PBMCs). The TCR was taken from a woman aged 18-35 years.

The nucleotides are TGTGCCAGCAGTGAAGTACATGGCTACACCTTC. Its translation is CASSEVHGYTF. The chain employs TRBV25-1 and TRBJ1-2, with the identity of the D gene unclear. The CDR3 numbers 11 residues from cysteine through phenylalanine. Kept here is only the CDR3 DNA, which spans 33 bases and is read in frame from base 1. The germline V gene supplies CDR1 MGHDK and CDR2 SYGVNS. The germline ends are 4 bases apart after V is trimmed by 2 bases and J by 6 bases.